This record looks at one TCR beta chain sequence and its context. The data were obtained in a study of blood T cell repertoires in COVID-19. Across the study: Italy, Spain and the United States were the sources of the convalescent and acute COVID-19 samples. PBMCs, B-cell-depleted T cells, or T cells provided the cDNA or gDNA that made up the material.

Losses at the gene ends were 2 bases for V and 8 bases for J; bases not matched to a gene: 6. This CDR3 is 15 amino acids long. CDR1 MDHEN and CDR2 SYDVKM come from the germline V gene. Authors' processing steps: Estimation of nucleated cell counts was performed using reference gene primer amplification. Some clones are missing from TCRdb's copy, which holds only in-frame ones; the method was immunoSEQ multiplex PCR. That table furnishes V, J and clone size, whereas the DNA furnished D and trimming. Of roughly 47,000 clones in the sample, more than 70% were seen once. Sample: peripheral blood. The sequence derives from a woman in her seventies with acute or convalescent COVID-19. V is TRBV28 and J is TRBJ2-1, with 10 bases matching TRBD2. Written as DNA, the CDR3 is TGTGCCAGCAGTTTACTGGCTAGCGGGAGCTATGAGCAGTTCTTC. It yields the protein CASSLLASGSYEQFF.